The clone carrying this T cell receptor beta chain was detected a few times. V lost 3 bases to trimming and J lost 7 bases; unmatched junction nucleotides: 6. CDR3 length equals 15 residues. The germline gives CDR1 SGHRS, CDR2 YFSETQ. Sequencing used immunoSEQ multiplex PCR; TCRdb keeps in-frame clones, though not all of them. The table shows approximately 170,000 clones, with about 88% occurring only once. The data belong to a study of blood T cell repertoires in COVID-19. On the study more broadly: The United States, Italy and Spain were the sources of the acute and convalescent COVID-19 samples. In each case, the material was cDNA or gDNA derived from T cells, B-cell-depleted T cells, or PBMCs.

The source of this sequence is a man in his 60s with acute or convalescent COVID-19. The rearrangement uses TRBV5-1 and TRBJ2-1, with TRBD1 identical over 11 bases. The specimen sequenced was peripheral blood. The CDR3 loop is CASSSPGQGGNEQFF. DNA of the CDR3: TGCGCCAGCAGCTCACCGGGACAGGGGGGTAATGAGCAGTTCTTC.